This T cell receptor (beta chain) was obtained from a study of response to subunit inactivated influenza vaccine. Study observations and caveats: It was suggested by the authors that few new T cells are recruited by each seasonal influenza vaccination.

TCRdb independently ran MiXCR on the RT-PCR reads; one entry per CDR3 protein. The sample shows a few hundred thousand distinct CDR3 sequences, 13% to 15% of them seen only once. For this clonotype: Its antigen is still unknown.

This CDR3 contains 16 residues. The germline V gene has CDR1 MNHEY and CDR2 SVGEGT. Trimming cost V 2 bases and J 3 bases; bases outside gene matches: 6. Sequencing used PBMCs from blood, obtained approximately 12 days after vaccination. The sequence was collected from a man aged 50 or older who received an inactivated influenza vaccine. The V and J genes are TRBV6-2 or TRBV6-3 and TRBJ2-7, with 11 positions matching TRBD1. The CDR3 reads CASSYHRDRGDYEQYF. The CDR3 DNA is TGTGCCAGCAGTTACCACCGGGACAGGGGGGACTACGAGCAGTACTTC.